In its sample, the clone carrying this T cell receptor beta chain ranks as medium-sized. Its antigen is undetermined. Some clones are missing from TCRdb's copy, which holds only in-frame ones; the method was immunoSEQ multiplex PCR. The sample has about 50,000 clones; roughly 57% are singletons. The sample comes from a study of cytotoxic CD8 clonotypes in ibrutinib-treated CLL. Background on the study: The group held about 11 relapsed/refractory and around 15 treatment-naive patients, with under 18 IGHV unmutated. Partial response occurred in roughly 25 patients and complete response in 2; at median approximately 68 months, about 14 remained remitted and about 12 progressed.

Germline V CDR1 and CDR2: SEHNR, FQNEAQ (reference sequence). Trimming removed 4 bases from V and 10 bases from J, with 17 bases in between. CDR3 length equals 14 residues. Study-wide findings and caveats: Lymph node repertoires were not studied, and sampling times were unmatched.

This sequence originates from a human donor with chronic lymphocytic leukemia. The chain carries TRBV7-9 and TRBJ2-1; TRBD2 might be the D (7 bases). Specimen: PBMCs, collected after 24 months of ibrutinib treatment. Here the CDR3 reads CASSSSRGAGEQFF. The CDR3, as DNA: TGTGCCAGCAGCTCCTCCCGGGGGGCAGGGGAGCAGTTCTTC.